Listed below are T cell receptor beta chains from one sample, sequenced in a study of control samples from healthy donors and cancer patients. This table comes from immunoSEQ multiplex PCR, and its TCRdb copy is limited to in-frame clones, with some not included. This repertoire shows about 180,000 clones, around 90% found once; its top ten account for about 1.4%. Sequences were obtained from blood. The receptors here all came from a woman in her forties or fifties in good health. Each CDR3 is given with its conserved first and last residue. The D gene is left open where the match is weak. Where a row states a size, it is once, few, many or the class of an expanded clone; other rows omit it.

v_gene,abundance,d_gene,j_gene,CDR3aa,CDR3nt
TRBV10-1,.,.,TRBJ2-7,CASPTASSWYEQYF,TGCGCCAGCCCTACAGCCTCCTCCTGGTACGAGCAGTACTTC
TRBV28,.,.,TRBJ1-4,CASKGMEAWSEKLFF,TGTGCCAGCAAAGGGATGGAGGCCTGGAGTGAAAAACTGTTTTTT
TRBV27,.,TRBD2,TRBJ2-5,CASSLTSGSLETQYF,TGTGCCAGCAGTTTGACTAGCGGGAGCCTGGAGACCCAGTACTTC
TRBV7-2,.,.,TRBJ1-3,CASSQHGHGNTIYF,TGTGCCAGCAGTCAGCACGGCCATGGAAACACCATATATTTT
TRBV3-1/TRBV3-2,few,.,TRBJ2-2,CASSLYPGGGGSTGELFF,TGTGCCAGCAGCCTCTACCCGGGTGGGGGGGGCTCCACCGGGGAGCTGTTTTTT
TRBV2,.,TRBD1,TRBJ1-6,CASSETGARSPLHF,TGTGCCAGCAGCGAGACAGGGGCTCGGTCACCCCTCCACTTT
TRBV20-1,.,.,TRBJ2-3,CSASRVSTDTQYF,TGCAGTGCTAGTCGAGTTTCGACAGATACGCAGTATTTT
TRBV28,.,.,TRBJ1-4,CASSTGIRNEKLFF,TGTGCCAGCAGCACAGGGATTCGAAATGAAAAACTGTTTTTT
TRBV19,.,.,TRBJ1-5,CASSIYKQAGQPQHF,TGTGCCAGTAGTATCTATAAACAGGCCGGTCAGCCCCAGCATTTT
TRBV10-3,.,.,TRBJ1-5,CAISPDFNQPQHF,TGTGCCATCAGCCCTGATTTCAATCAGCCCCAGCATTTT
TRBV9,.,TRBD1,TRBJ1-5,CASSLGDRVNQPQHF,TGTGCCAGCTCACTGGGAGACAGGGTCAATCAGCCCCAGCATTTT
TRBV4-2,once,TRBD2,TRBJ2-7,CASSQQRGSYEQYF,TGTGCCAGCAGCCAACAGCGGGGCTCCTACGAGCAGTACTTC
TRBV5-6,.,.,TRBJ1-2,CASSLGRDKIYGYTF,TGTGCCAGCAGCTTGGGCCGGGACAAGATCTATGGCTACACCTTC
TRBV5-1,.,.,TRBJ1-1,CASSLVAAEGTEAFF,TGCGCCAGCAGCTTGGTAGCTGCCGAGGGCACTGAAGCTTTCTTT
TRBV7-3,.,TRBD1,TRBJ2-2,CASSLQGAGAGELFF,TGTGCCAGCAGCTTACAGGGGGCTGGGGCCGGGGAGCTGTTTTTT
TRBV24-1,.,TRBD1,TRBJ1-2,CATSRPGTGNYGYTF,TGTGCCACCAGCCGTCCCGGGACAGGGAACTATGGCTACACCTTC
TRBV4-3,.,TRBD2,TRBJ2-1,CASSPGLVDNEQFF,TGCGCCAGCAGCCCGGGACTAGTAGACAATGAGCAGTTCTTC
TRBV5-1,.,.,TRBJ1-1,CASSLEQGGTEAFF,TGCGCCAGCAGCTTGGAGCAGGGCGGCACTGAAGCTTTCTTT
TRBV28,once,.,TRBJ1-1,CASSSPGLSMNTEAFF,TGTGCCAGCAGTTCTCCGGGGTTGAGTATGAACACTGAAGCTTTCTTT
TRBV28,.,TRBD1,TRBJ1-2,CASSPDRGNYGYTF,TGTGCCAGCAGTCCAGACAGGGGTAACTATGGCTACACCTTC
TRBV6-2/TRBV6-3,.,TRBD2,TRBJ2-3,CASSYRRLAGSTDTQYF,TGTGCCAGCAGTTACAGAAGGCTAGCGGGGTCCACAGATACGCAGTATTTT
TRBV18,.,.,TRBJ2-7,CASSPRQGYYEQYF,TGTGCCAGCTCTCCCAGGCAGGGCTACTACGAGCAGTACTTC
TRBV6-2/TRBV6-3,.,.,TRBJ2-5,CASSPRGTQYF,TGTGCCAGCAGTCCCAGGGGGACCCAGTACTTC
TRBV9,.,TRBD1,TRBJ1-4,CASSVGGTGKYSNEKLFF,TGTGCCAGCAGCGTAGGGGGGACAGGGAAGTATAGCAATGAAAAACTGTTTTTT
TRBV7-8,.,.,TRBJ2-2,CASSTRQVRTGELFF,TGTGCCAGCAGCACCAGACAGGTTCGCACCGGGGAGCTGTTTTTT
TRBV19,.,.,TRBJ1-1,CASMVRDTLRNTEAFF,TGTGCCAGTATGGTACGAGACACCCTTCGGAACACTGAAGCTTTCTTT
TRBV6-2/TRBV6-3,few,.,TRBJ2-1,CASSWDTRRGNEQFF,TGTGCCAGCAGTTGGGACACGCGAAGAGGCAATGAGCAGTTCTTC
TRBV3-1/TRBV3-2,.,.,TRBJ2-6,CASSLTYPQATALSGANVLTF,TGTGCCAGCAGCCTTACTTACCCACAGGCGACTGCTCTCTCCGGGGCCAACGTCCTGACTTTC
TRBV10-3,.,.,TRBJ1-2,CAIGQDGYTF,TGTGCCATCGGCCAGGATGGCTACACCTTC
TRBV24-1,.,.,TRBJ2-7,CATSAAGTYEQYF,TGTGCCACCAGTGCGGCAGGAACCTACGAGCAGTACTTC
TRBV5-1,.,TRBD1,TRBJ2-5,CASSLGTGLGGTQYF,TGCGCCAGCAGCTTGGGGACAGGGCTGGGGGGGACCCAGTACTTC
TRBV12-3/TRBV12-4,.,.,TRBJ1-2,CASSLAEGGGYTF,TGTGCCAGCAGTTTAGCAGAGGGCGGCGGCTACACCTTC
TRBV7-2,.,TRBD2,TRBJ2-7,CASSGGQGGYEQYF,TGTGCCAGCAGCGGAGGGCAGGGAGGGTACGAGCAGTACTTC
TRBV27,.,.,TRBJ1-3,CASGRGVSGNTIYF,TGTGCCAGCGGACGGGGAGTCTCTGGAAACACCATATATTTT
TRBV7-9,.,.,TRBJ1-2,CASTDDSYGYTF,TGTGCCAGCACCGATGACAGTTATGGCTACACCTTC
TRBV7-3,.,.,TRBJ2-5,CASSLRGTLKGETQYF,TGTGCCAGCAGCTTAAGAGGGACCCTCAAGGGAGAGACCCAGTACTTC
TRBV28,.,.,TRBJ2-7,CASSLGQGGEQYF,TGTGCCAGCAGTTTGGGGCAAGGGGGCGAGCAGTACTTC
TRBV20-1,.,.,TRBJ1-2,CSAQSYGYTF,TGCAGTGCTCAGAGTTATGGCTACACCTTC
TRBV15,few,TRBD1,TRBJ2-7,CATSRDRSDYEQYF,TGTGCCACCAGCAGGGACAGGTCGGACTACGAGCAGTACTTC
TRBV5-1,.,.,TRBJ2-1,CASTGSSYNEQFF,TGCGCCAGCACGGGAAGCTCCTACAATGAGCAGTTCTTC
TRBV6-2/TRBV6-3,.,.,TRBJ1-1,CASSYGQNTEAFF,TGTGCCAGCAGTTACGGACAGAACACTGAAGCTTTCTTT
TRBV2,once,.,TRBJ2-6,CATTLSHGANVLTF,TGTGCCACCACTCTATCGCATGGGGCCAACGTCCTGACTTTC
TRBV10-2,.,.,TRBJ1-5,CASSPGQAVNQPQHF,TGCGCCAGCAGCCCCGGACAAGCTGTTAACCAGCCCCAGCATTTT
TRBV30,.,TRBD1,TRBJ2-1,CALGQGPSSYNEQFF,TGTGCCTTAGGACAGGGCCCAAGCTCCTACAATGAGCAGTTCTTC
TRBV29-1,.,.,TRBJ2-1,CSVNRDYNEQFF,TGCAGCGTAAACCGGGACTACAATGAGCAGTTCTTC
TRBV4-3,.,.,TRBJ1-3,CASSQEGLLRDTIYF,TGCGCCAGCAGCCAAGAAGGCTTGCTGAGGGACACCATATATTTT
TRBV28,.,.,TRBJ1-5,CASSLFGLRGSPQHF,TGTGCCAGCAGTTTATTTGGGTTGAGGGGTTCTCCCCAGCATTTT
TRBV4-2,.,.,TRBJ2-7,CASSQERDGPYEQYF,TGTGCCAGCAGCCAAGAACGGGACGGACCCTACGAGCAGTACTTC
TRBV5-6,.,.,TRBJ1-1,CASSGTENTEAFF,TGTGCCAGCAGCGGAACAGAGAACACTGAAGCTTTCTTT
TRBV24-1,.,.,TRBJ2-5,CATARNGGETQYF,TGTGCCACCGCCCGAAATGGGGGGGAGACCCAGTACTTC
TRBV30,.,.,TRBJ1-3,CAWSRFTNSGNTIYF,TGTGCCTGGAGCAGGTTCACCAACTCTGGAAACACCATATATTTT
TRBV10-3,.,TRBD2,TRBJ2-7,CAISDLVGGPYEQYF,TGTGCCATCAGTGATCTTGTGGGAGGGCCCTACGAGCAGTACTTC
TRBV9,.,.,TRBJ1-1,CASSVGQGQTEAFF,TGTGCCAGCAGCGTAGGGCAGGGGCAAACTGAAGCTTTCTTT
TRBV28,.,.,TRBJ1-3,CASSLIISGNTIYF,TGTGCCAGCAGCCTTATAATCTCTGGAAACACCATATATTTT
TRBV6-5,few,TRBD2,TRBJ2-4,CASSPGLQNIQYF,TGTGCCAGCAGTCCGGGACTACAGAACATTCAGTACTTC
TRBV28,.,.,TRBJ2-5,CASSTSDRRPVETQYF,TGTGCCAGCAGTACGAGCGACAGGCGCCCCGTTGAGACCCAGTACTTC